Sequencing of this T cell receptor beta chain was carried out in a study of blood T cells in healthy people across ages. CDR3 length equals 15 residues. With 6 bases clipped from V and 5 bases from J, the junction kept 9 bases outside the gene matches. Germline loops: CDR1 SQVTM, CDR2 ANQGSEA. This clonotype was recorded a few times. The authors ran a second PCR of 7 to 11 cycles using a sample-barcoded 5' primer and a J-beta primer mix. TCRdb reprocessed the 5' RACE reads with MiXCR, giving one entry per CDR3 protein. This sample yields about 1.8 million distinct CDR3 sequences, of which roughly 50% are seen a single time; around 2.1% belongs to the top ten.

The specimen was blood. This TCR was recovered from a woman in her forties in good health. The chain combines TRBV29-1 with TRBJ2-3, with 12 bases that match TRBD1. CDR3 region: CSVAGQGAPGDTQYF. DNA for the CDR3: TGCAGCGTCGCGGGACAGGGGGCGCCGGGAGATACGCAGTATTTT.